This TCR beta chain was found in a study of OX40 agonist ivuxolimab in advanced cancers. About the investigation overall: Ivuxolimab was a fully human IgG2 agonistic monoclonal antibody targeting the costimulatory receptor OX40 (CD134). Intravenous ivuxolimab was administered to patients every 2 weeks at six dose levels: 0.01, 0.1, 0.3, 1.5, 3 and 10 mg/kg. Among the roughly 52 dose-escalation patients, 19 had hepatocellular carcinoma, roughly 15 melanoma, 9 renal cell carcinoma and 9 head and neck cancer. The dose-escalation cohort was over 70% male with a mean age of approximately 59 years, ranging from about 20 to 85. Prior anti-PD-1, anti-PD-L1 or anti-CTLA-4 therapy was permitted, and checkpoint inhibitors had been received by around 40% of dose-escalation patients. Partial responses were achieved by three dose-escalation patients, of whom one had hepatocellular carcinoma and two had cutaneous melanoma. The purpose of peripheral TCRbeta sequencing was to test whether ivuxolimab changed TCR sequence diversity and led to clonal T-cell expansion. The paper reports the monotherapy dose-escalation portion (N = 52 patients) of the phase I ivuxolimab trial.

The trial excluded patients who had a history of autoimmune disease or were on systemic immunosuppression. Peripheral blood for TCR sequencing was collected from all dose cohorts at baseline, on cycle 4 day 1, and on cycle 7 day 1. Samples were obtained from an open-label, multicenter, first-in-human phase I dose-escalation trial of ivuxolimab. Adults with locally advanced or metastatic melanoma, renal cell carcinoma, hepatocellular carcinoma or head and neck squamous cell carcinoma were enrolled in the trial. Before TCR sequencing, CD4+ T cells and CD8+ T cells were sorted from peripheral blood as separate populations. To sequence the TCRbeta CDR3 region, genomic DNA was isolated from the sorted cells. The immunoSEQ Assay was used to sequence the TCRbeta CDR3 regions. The immuneACCESS repertoire file appears here via TCRdb, limited to in-frame rearrangements. These files lack a portion of the clones; in checked studies, under half of the deficit traces to unresolved V genes, and the cause of the others is not known. For this sample there are roughly 76,000 clones; over 75% appear just once. The ten largest clonotypes hold about 3.4% of the sample.

The paper's findings and limits, for the study overall: After ivuxolimab, expanded clones were on average more numerous among CD8+ T cells than among CD4+ T cells. Antigen specificity was not determined for the clonally expanded peripheral T cells. In partial responders in the 0.1-3.0 mg/kg groups, normalized peripheral clonal expansion was found to be among the lowest, especially among CD8+ T cells. Low levels of normalized T-cell clonal expansion were also shown by some nonresponding patients. At doses of 0.1 to 3.0 mg/kg, clonal expansion of both CD4+ and CD8+ blood T cells was observed from baseline to week 6.

The CDR3 covers 18 residues, taking in both the cysteine and the phenylalanine. Only the CDR3 DNA is retained, 54 bases long and in frame from the first base. After removal of 5 bases from V and 7 bases from J, the junction retains 18 bases not matched to a gene. CDR1 LGHNT and CDR2 FRNRAP were looked up in the germline V gene. As concerns this clone: This receptor's antigen is unknown. There are no base qualities to consult, and no much larger clone falls within one base.

The sample here was CD4+ or CD8+ T cells sorted from blood, taken in a trial of the OX40 agonist ivuxolimab. The sequence was obtained from an adult with an advanced solid tumor such as melanoma, head and neck, liver or kidney cancer. In this chain, TRBV12-5 is recombined with TRBJ1-4, with 8 bases matching TRBD1. The DNA sequence follows: TGTGCTAGTGGTCCCGGGACAGGTTTTTTGGGTGAAGGTGAAAAACTGTTTTTT. Its translation reads: CASGPGTGFLGEGEKLFF.